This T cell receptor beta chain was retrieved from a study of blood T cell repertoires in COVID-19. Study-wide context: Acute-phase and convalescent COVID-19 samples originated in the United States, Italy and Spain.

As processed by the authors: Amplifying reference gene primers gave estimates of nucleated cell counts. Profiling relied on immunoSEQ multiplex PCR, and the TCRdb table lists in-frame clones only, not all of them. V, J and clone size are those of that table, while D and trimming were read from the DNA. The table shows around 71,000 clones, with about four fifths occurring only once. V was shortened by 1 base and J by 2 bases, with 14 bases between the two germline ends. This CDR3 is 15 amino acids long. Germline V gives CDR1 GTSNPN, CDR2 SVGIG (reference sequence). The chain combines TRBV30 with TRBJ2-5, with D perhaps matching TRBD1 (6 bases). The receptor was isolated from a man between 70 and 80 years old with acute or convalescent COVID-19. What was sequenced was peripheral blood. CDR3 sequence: CAWSEGQPLQETQYF. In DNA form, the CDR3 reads TGTGCCTGGAGTGAAGGACAGCCTCTACAAGAGACCCAGTACTTC.